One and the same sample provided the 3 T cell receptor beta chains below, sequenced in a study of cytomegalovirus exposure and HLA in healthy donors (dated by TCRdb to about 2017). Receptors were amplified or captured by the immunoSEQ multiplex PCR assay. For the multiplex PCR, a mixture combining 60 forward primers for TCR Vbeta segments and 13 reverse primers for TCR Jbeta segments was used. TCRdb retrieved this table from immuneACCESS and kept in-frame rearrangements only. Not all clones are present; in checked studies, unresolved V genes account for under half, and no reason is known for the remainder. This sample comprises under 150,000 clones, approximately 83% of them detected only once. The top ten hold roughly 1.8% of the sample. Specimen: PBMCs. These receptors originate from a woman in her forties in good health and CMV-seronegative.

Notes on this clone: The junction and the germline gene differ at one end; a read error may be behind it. The CDR3 DNA sequence: TGTTCCAGCAGCTTAGGAGGGAATGGGGATCCGCACGATGGCTACACCTTC. It encodes CSSSLGGNGDPHDGYTF. V usage is TRBV7-9 and J usage is TRBJ1-2; D is unresolved. The CDR3 extends over 17 amino acids. Germline V gene sequence: CDR1 SEHNR, CDR2 FQNEAQ (reference sequence).

CDR3 in amino acids: CASRSTGGVWTQYF. CDR3 bases: TGTGCCAGCAGATCCACAGGGGGCGTATGGACCCAGTACTTC. The chain links TRBV6-5 to TRBJ2-5, with 9 bases fitting TRBD1. V trimming: 6 bases; J trimming: 7 bases; junction bases outside the gene matches: 9. The CDR3 sequence is 14 residues long. Looked up from germline, CDR1 is MNHEY and CDR2 is SVGAGI.

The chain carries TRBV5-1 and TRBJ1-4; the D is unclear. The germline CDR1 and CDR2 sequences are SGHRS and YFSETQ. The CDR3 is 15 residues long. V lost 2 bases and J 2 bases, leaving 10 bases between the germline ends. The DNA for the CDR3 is TGCGCCAGCAGCTTTAGTACGGTTACTAATGAAAAACTGTTTTTT. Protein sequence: CASSFSTVTNEKLFF.